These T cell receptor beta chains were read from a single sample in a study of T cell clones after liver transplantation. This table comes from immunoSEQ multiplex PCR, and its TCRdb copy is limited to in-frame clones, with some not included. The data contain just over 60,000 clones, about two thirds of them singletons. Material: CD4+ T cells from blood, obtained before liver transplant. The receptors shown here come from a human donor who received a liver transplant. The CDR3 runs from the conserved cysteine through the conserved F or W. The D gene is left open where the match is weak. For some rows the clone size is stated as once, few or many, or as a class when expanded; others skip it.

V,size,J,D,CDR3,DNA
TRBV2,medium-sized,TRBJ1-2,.,CASTTQATYGYTF,TGTGCCAGCACCACTCAGGCTACCTATGGCTACACCTTC
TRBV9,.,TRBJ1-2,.,CASSGAHGDYGYTF,TGTGCCAGCAGCGGGGCTCACGGGGACTATGGCTACACCTTC
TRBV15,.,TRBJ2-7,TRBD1,CATSSPAGTGGHEQYF,TGTGCCACCAGCTCCCCGGCGGGGACAGGGGGACACGAGCAGTACTTC
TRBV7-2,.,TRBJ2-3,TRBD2,CASSTGTSGSTDTQYF,TGTGCCAGCAGCACCGGGACTAGCGGAAGCACAGATACGCAGTATTTT
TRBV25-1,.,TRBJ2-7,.,CASSPADRYEQYF,TGTGCCAGCAGCCCCGCCGACAGGTACGAGCAGTACTTC
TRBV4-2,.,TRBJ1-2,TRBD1,CASSQETGQFLNYGYTF,TGTGCCAGCAGCCAAGAGACGGGACAGTTCCTTAACTATGGCTACACCTTC
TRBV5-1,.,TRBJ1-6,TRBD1,CASSPQTGDSPLHF,TGCGCCAGCAGCCCGCAGACAGGGGATTCACCCCTCCACTTT
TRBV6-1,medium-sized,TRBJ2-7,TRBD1,CASTLDRVVEQYF,TGTGCCAGCACACTGGACAGGGTTGTAGAGCAGTACTTC
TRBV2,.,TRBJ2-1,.,CASRGRLVYNEQFF,TGTGCCAGCAGGGGGCGCTTAGTCTACAATGAGCAGTTCTTC
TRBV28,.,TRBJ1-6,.,CACYGGVNSPLHF,TGTGCCTGTTACGGGGGGGTAAATTCACCCCTCCACTTT
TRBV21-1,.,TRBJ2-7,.,CASSKERASGGYEQYF,TGTGCCAGCAGCAAAGAAAGGGCTAGCGGGGGCTACGAGCAGTACTTC
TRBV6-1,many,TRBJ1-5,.,CASRALTARNQPQHF,TGTGCCAGCAGGGCTTTGACAGCGCGCAATCAGCCCCAGCATTTT
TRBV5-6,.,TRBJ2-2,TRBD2,CASSPLAGVTGELFF,TGTGCCAGCAGCCCCCTAGCGGGGGTTACCGGGGAGCTGTTTTTT
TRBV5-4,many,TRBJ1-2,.,CASSLDGEGYTF,TGTGCCAGCAGCTTGGACGGGGAAGGCTACACCTTC
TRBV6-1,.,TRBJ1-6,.,CASSERRLGGNNSPLHF,TGTGCCAGCAGTGAACGACGGTTGGGGGGTAATAATTCACCCCTCCACTTT
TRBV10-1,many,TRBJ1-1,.,CASSDSTGMNTEAFF,TGCGCCAGCAGTGATTCGACGGGGATGAACACTGAAGCTTTCTTT
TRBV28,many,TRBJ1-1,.,CASSGGGYPNTEAFF,TGTGCCAGCAGTGGGGGGGGCTATCCGAACACTGAAGCTTTCTTT
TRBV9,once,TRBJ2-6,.,CASSFRGAGANVLTF,TGTGCCAGCAGCTTCAGGGGAGCTGGGGCCAACGTCCTGACTTTC
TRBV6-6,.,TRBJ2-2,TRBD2,CASTQQAGPVGELFF,TGTGCCAGCACCCAACAAGCGGGGCCGGTCGGGGAGCTGTTTTTT
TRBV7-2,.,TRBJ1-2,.,CASSLGRIEGYGYTF,TGTGCCAGCAGCTTGGGAAGGATAGAGGGCTATGGCTACACCTTC
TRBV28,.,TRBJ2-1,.,CASSFLQGFHEQFF,TGTGCCAGCAGTTTTCTCCAGGGGTTTCATGAGCAGTTCTTC
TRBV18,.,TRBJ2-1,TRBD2,CASSPLSREEEQFF,TGTGCCAGCTCACCCCTCTCCCGGGAGGAGGAGCAGTTCTTC
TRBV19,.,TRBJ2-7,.,CASCFGPRGSCEQYF,TGTGCCAGTTGTTTTGGTCCCAGGGGTTCGTGTGAGCAGTACTTC
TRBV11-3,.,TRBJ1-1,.,CASSGMIDSQAVVTEAFF,TGTGCCAGCAGTGGAATGATAGACAGTCAGGCAGTAGTCACTGAAGCTTTCTTT
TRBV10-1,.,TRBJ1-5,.,CASSESGYNQPQHF,TGCGCCAGCAGTGAATCGGGATACAATCAGCCCCAGCATTTT
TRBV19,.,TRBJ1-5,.,CASSSDRKNQPQHF,TGTGCCAGTAGTAGCGACAGAAAAAATCAGCCCCAGCATTTT
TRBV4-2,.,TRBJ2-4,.,CASSQATGPIQYF,TGTGCCAGCAGCCAAGCCACAGGACCAATTCAGTACTTC
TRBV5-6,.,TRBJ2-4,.,CASSFGTTKNIQYF,TGTGCCAGCAGCTTCGGGACAACCAAAAACATTCAGTACTTC
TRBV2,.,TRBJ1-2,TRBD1,CASSGPKQGDYGYTF,TGTGCCAGCAGTGGGCCCAAACAGGGGGACTATGGCTACACCTTC
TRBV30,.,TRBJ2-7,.,CAWGEGRAHEQYF,TGTGCCTGGGGCGAGGGAAGGGCCCACGAGCAGTACTTC
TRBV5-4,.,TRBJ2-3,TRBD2,CASSQASGSTDTQYF,TGTGCCAGCAGCCAAGCTAGCGGAAGCACAGATACGCAGTATTTT
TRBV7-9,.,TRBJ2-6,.,CASSLSQVGNVLTF,TGTGCCAGCAGCTTATCTCAGGTTGGGAACGTCCTGACTTTC
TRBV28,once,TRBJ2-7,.,CASSSRDKEYF,TGTGCCAGCAGTTCCCGGGACAAGGAGTACTTC
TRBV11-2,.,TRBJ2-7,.,CASSLGRTASYEQYF,TGTGCCAGCAGCTTAGGGAGGACAGCTTCCTACGAGCAGTACTTC
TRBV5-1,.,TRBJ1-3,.,CASSPPPTEGNTIYF,TGCGCCAGCAGCCCCCCTCCGACAGAAGGAAACACCATATATTTT
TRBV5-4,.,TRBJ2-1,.,CASSLQKGGFRGNEQFF,TGTGCCAGCAGCTTGCAAAAGGGGGGGTTTAGAGGGAATGAGCAGTTCTTC
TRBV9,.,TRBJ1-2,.,CASSVEESGGGGYTF,TGTGCCAGCAGCGTAGAGGAGTCGGGAGGGGGAGGCTACACCTTC
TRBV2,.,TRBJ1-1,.,CASTATGYTEAFF,TGTGCCAGCACCGCCACAGGGTACACTGAAGCTTTCTTT
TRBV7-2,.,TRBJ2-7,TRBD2,CASSTTGTGGYEQYF,TGTGCCAGCAGCACCACGGGGACGGGGGGCTACGAGCAGTACTTC
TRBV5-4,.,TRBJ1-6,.,CASSEESRTRPLHF,TGTGCCAGCAGCGAGGAGAGCAGGACAAGACCCCTCCACTTT
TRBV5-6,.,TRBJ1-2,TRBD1,CASKMITGTGGFVYTF,TGTGCCAGCAAGATGATCACCGGGACAGGGGGTTTTGTCTACACCTTC
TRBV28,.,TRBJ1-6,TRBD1,CASTSSPGTGVNSPLHF,TGTGCCAGCACCTCTTCCCCCGGGACAGGGGTTAATTCACCCCTCCACTTT
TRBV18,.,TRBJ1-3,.,CASSPPVLQDPWDTIYF,TGTGCCAGCTCACCACCGGTTCTACAGGATCCTTGGGACACCATATATTTT
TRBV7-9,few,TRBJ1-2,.,CASSPDGRGGYTF,TGTGCCAGCAGCCCGGACGGGCGGGGTGGCTACACCTTC
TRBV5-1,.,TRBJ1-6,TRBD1,CASSRAPGTGEDSPLHF,TGCGCCAGCAGCCGAGCCCCCGGGACAGGGGAAGATTCACCCCTCCACTTT
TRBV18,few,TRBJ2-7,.,CASSPAPGSYEQYF,TGTGCCAGCTCACCAGCCCCGGGCTCCTACGAGCAGTACTTC
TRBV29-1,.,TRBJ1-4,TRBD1,CSVGGTATNEKLFF,TGCAGCGTTGGAGGGACAGCAACTAATGAAAAACTGTTTTTT
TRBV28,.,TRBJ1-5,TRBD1,CASSLRQGIVQPQHF,TGTGCCAGCAGCCTGCGACAGGGGATTGTTCAGCCCCAGCATTTT
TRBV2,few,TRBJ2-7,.,CASSERDLSEQYF,TGTGCCAGCAGTGAAAGGGACTTGAGCGAGCAGTACTTC
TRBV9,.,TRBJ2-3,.,CASSVWRSSTDTQYF,TGTGCCAGCAGCGTATGGCGGAGTAGCACAGATACGCAGTATTTT
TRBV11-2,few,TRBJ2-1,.,CASSSLRNEQFF,TGTGCCAGCAGCTCCCTCCGCAATGAGCAGTTCTTC